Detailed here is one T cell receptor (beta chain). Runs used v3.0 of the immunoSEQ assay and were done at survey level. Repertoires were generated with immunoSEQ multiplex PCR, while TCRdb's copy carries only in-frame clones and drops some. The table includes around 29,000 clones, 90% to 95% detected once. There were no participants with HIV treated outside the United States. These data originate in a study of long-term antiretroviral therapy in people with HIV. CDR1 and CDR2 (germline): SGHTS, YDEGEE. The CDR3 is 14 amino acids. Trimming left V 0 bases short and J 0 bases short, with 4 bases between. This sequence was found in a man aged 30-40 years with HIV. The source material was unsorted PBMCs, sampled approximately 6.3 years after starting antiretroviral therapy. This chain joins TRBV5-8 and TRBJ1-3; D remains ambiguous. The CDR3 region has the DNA TGTGCCAGCAGCTTGGGGGACTCTGGAAACACCATATATTTT. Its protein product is CASSLGDSGNTIYF.